This TCR beta chain was profiled in a study of glioma-infiltrating T cells after dendritic cell vaccination. Time point here: after dendritic cell vaccination, including at tumor progression/relapse. Trimming stripped 3 bases from V and 2 bases from J, with 16 bases between. This CDR3 region has 17 residues. CDR1 is LNHDA, CDR2 SQIVND, per germline (reference sequence). The protocol was immunoSEQ multiplex PCR, while the TCRdb copy is restricted to in-frame clones and leaves out a portion. Seen here are tens of thousands of clones, around 90% observed once, and the top ten hold approximately 2.4%. This clone was found a few times.

The TCR originated in a human donor with glioblastoma. Sequencing was performed on blood, taken after dendritic cell vaccination. This chain connects TRBV19 to TRBJ2-2; D is uncertain. The CDR3 DNA sequence: TGTGCCAGTAGTATTGGATATGGTGAGCGAAACACCGGGGAGCTGTTTTTT. As protein: CASSIGYGERNTGELFF.